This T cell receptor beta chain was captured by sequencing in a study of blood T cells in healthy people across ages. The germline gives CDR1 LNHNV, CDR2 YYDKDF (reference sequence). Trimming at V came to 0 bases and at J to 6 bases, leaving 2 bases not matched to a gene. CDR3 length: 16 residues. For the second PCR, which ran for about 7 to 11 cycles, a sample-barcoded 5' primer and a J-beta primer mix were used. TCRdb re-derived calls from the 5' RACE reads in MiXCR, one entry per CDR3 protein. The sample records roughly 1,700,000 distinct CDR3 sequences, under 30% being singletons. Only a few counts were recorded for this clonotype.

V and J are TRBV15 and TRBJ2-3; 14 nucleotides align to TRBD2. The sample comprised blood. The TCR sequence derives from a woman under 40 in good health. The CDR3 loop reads CATSRDRLAGGDTQYF. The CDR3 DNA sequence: TGTGCCACCAGCAGAGATCGACTAGCGGGAGGGGATACGCAGTATTTT.